This TCR beta chain appears in the sequencing data of a study of shared clonotypes between healthy human individuals. Findings and limits, study-wide: Few donors limited the genetic and exposure-history diversity represented. Generation probabilities of non-shared clonotypes were lower (relative to those shared by all four donors).

In the naive CD8 group, cells lacked CD45RO and were positively selected for CCR7, so terminally differentiated effector memory CD45RA+ cells were left out. Donors, healthy HIV-negative adults, lacked recent acute infections or vaccinations. The V end was cut by 6 bases, the J end by 3 bases, with 18 bases between. Germline assignment: CDR1 SGHTA and CDR2 FQGNSA. The CDR3 sequence is 15 residues long. Clones were sequenced by immunoSEQ multiplex PCR, and TCRdb holds only the in-frame ones, with some missing. The sample carries around 2,000,000 clones, about 92% recorded once. Concerning this clone: Its antigen is not identified.

The specimen was naive CD8+ T cells from PBMCs. This receptor was taken from a man aged 18 to 29 in good health. Some clones in this sample may be carry-over from other donors' samples. The chain links TRBV7-2 to TRBJ2-7; D not certain. CDR3 DNA: TGTGCCAGCAGAGAGGCCGGCGGAATCGTCTACGAGCAGTACTTC. Its translation: CASREAGGIVYEQYF.